These T cell receptor beta chains were read from a single sample in a study of T cells in Graves' hyperthyroidism and ophthalmopathy. TCRdb analysed the multiplex PCR reads with MiXCR anew, one entry per CDR3 protein. The table has some 560,000 distinct CDR3 sequences, 15% to 18% seen once. Sequenced input: blood. The source is a woman in her twenties or thirties with Graves' hyperthyroidism. CDR3s include the opening cysteine and the closing phenylalanine or tryptophan. D genes are given only for firm matches. The size field is filled for only some rows; it gives once, few, many or a size class.

>NA|many|TRBV18|TRBJ2-1
CASSPPEAVMNEQFF
TGTGCCAGCTCACCACCGGAAGCAGTGATGAATGAGCAGTTCTTC
>NA|many|TRBV27|TRBJ2-7
CASSPGAIAYEQYF
TGTGCCAGCAGTCCCGGGGCCATAGCCTACGAGCAGTACTTC
>NA|many|TRBV7-9|TRBJ1-1
CASNRGSGNTEAFF
TGTGCCAGCAACCGAGGGTCGGGGAACACTGAAGCTTTCTTT
>NA|many|TRBV30|TRBJ2-7
CAWSTSRYNEQYF
TGTGCCTGGAGTACGAGCAGGTACAACGAGCAGTACTTC
>TRBD2|many|TRBV19|TRBJ2-3
CASSIILAGSGADTQYF
TGTGCCAGTAGTATTATCCTAGCGGGAAGTGGCGCAGATACGCAGTATTTT
>NA|many|TRBV20-1|TRBJ1-1
CSARDGGRGRTEAFF
TGCAGTGCTAGAGATGGGGGGCGGGGGCGGACTGAAGCTTTCTTT
>TRBD2|NA|TRBV5-1|TRBJ2-1
CASSLSGGTPDNEQFF
TGCGCCAGCAGCCTTAGCGGGGGCACGCCGGACAATGAGCAGTTCTTC
>NA|many|TRBV12-3/TRBV12-4|TRBJ1-3
CASRQRGVSGNTIYF
TGTGCCAGCAGACAGCGGGGGGTCTCTGGAAACACCATATATTTT
>NA|NA|TRBV6-1|TRBJ2-7
CASSASRSYEQYF
TGTGCCAGCAGTGCTAGCAGGAGCTACGAGCAGTACTTC
>NA|NA|TRBV2|TRBJ2-5
CASSQLAWETQYF
TGTGCCAGCAGTCAACTAGCATGGGAGACCCAGTACTTC
>TRBD2|many|TRBV20-1|TRBJ2-3
CSAYSGRNADTQYF
TGCAGTGCTTATAGCGGGAGGAATGCAGATACGCAGTATTTT
>TRBD2|many|TRBV27|TRBJ2-3
CASSVTSGQSDTQYF
TGTGCCAGCAGTGTCACTAGCGGCCAATCGGATACGCAGTATTTT
>TRBD1|NA|TRBV11-3|TRBJ2-2
CASSLFADRGDTGELFF
TGTGCCAGCAGCTTATTTGCGGACAGGGGAGACACCGGGGAGCTGTTTTTT
>NA|NA|TRBV7-9|TRBJ2-2
CASTEPKAGELFF
TGTGCGTCGACCGAACCGAAGGCCGGGGAGCTGTTTTTT
>TRBD2|many|TRBV20-1|TRBJ2-3
CSAWNSGGLTDTQYF
TGCAGTGCTTGGAATAGCGGGGGACTCACAGATACGCAGTATTTT
>NA|many|TRBV24-1|TRBJ2-7
CATSDSRQAQEQYF
TGTGCCACCAGTGATTCTAGGCAGGCCCAGGAGCAGTACTTC
>NA|few|TRBV19|TRBJ1-2
CASRMPNYGYTF
TGTGCCAGTCGCATGCCTAACTATGGCTACACCTTC
>NA|many|TRBV7-2|TRBJ2-5
CASSLVAGTETQYF
TGTGCCAGCAGCTTAGTTGCGGGAACAGAGACCCAGTACTTC
>NA|NA|TRBV5-6|TRBJ1-5
CASSLAVSGNWNQPQHF
TGTGCCAGCAGCTTGGCCGTTTCAGGGAATTGGAATCAGCCCCAGCATTTT
>NA|NA|TRBV27|TRBJ2-6
CASNLFGLGANVLTF
TGTGCCAGCAACCTTTTTGGGCTTGGGGCCAACGTCCTGACTTTC
>TRBD2|many|TRBV12-3/TRBV12-4|TRBJ2-1
CASSWREKWNEQFF
TGTGCCAGCAGCTGGCGGGAGAAGTGGAATGAGCAGTTCTTC
>NA|NA|TRBV29-1|TRBJ1-4
CSVDYDSNEKLFF
TGCAGCGTTGACTACGACAGTAATGAAAAACTGTTTTTT
>NA|NA|TRBV20-1|TRBJ2-7
CSATRDGWEQYF
TGCAGTGCTACAAGGGACGGCTGGGAGCAGTACTTC